This is a list of T cell receptor beta chains from one sample in a study of blood T cell repertoires in COVID-19. Clones were sequenced by immunoSEQ multiplex PCR, and TCRdb holds only the in-frame ones, with some missing. The sample has approximately 300,000 clones, roughly 89% seen once. Sequencing was performed on PBMCs or T cells enriched from blood (not recorded which). These receptors were collected from a man aged 55-75 years who had recovered from COVID-19. Each CDR3 is given with its conserved first and last residue. Fields, in order: clone size, D gene, V gene, J gene, CDR3 DNA, CDR3 protein. D genes are given only for firm matches. Only part of the rows carry a size: once, few, many, or a class if the clone is expanded.

-	-	TRBV5-4	TRBJ1-1	TGTGCCAGCAGCTTGGTGGGGAGCACTGAAGCTTTCTTT	CASSLVGSTEAFF
-	-	TRBV5-1	TRBJ2-7	TGCGCCAGCAGCTCCGAGAACCCAGAGGGCGAGCAGTACTTC	CASSSENPEGEQYF
-	-	TRBV6-4	TRBJ1-1	TGTGCCAGCAGGGGGCAGGAGATTACTGAAGCTTTCTTT	CASRGQEITEAFF
-	-	TRBV5-1	TRBJ2-7	TGCGCCAGCAGCCAGAGGAGTGAACGAGAGCAGTACTTC	CASSQRSEREQYF
-	TRBD2	TRBV9	TRBJ2-7	TGTGCCAGCAGCGTAGTTGGTATAGCGGGAGGTGGGGAGCAGTACTTC	CASSVVGIAGGGEQYF
-	-	TRBV15	TRBJ1-5	TGTGCCACCAGCAGAGCGGGGGGCGCGTCCCAGCCCCAGCATTTT	CATSRAGGASQPQHF
once	-	TRBV5-1	TRBJ1-1	TGCGCCAGCAGCTTGGCCGGTTCAGGGAACACTGAAGCTTTCTTT	CASSLAGSGNTEAFF
-	-	TRBV7-9	TRBJ1-3	TGTGCCAGCAGCTTAGATCCAGGGGCTGGAAACACCATATATTTT	CASSLDPGAGNTIYF
-	TRBD2	TRBV3-1/TRBV3-2	TRBJ2-2	TGTGCCAGCAGCCAGACTCCGGGTGCACGGACTAGCGGGAGGGCCGCCGGGGAGCTGTTTTTT	CASSQTPGARTSGRAAGELFF
-	TRBD2	TRBV9	TRBJ2-3	TGTGCCAGCAGCCCCGGTAGCGGGAGGGTAGATACGCAGTATTTT	CASSPGSGRVDTQYF
-	-	TRBV28	TRBJ1-3	TGTGCCAGCAGTTTAGGGGGGGGCTATTGGGACACCATATATTTT	CASSLGGGYWDTIYF
-	TRBD1	TRBV5-1	TRBJ2-5	TGCGCCAGCAGCCCGGCAGGGGGAGAGACCCAGTACTTC	CASSPAGGETQYF
few	TRBD1	TRBV27	TRBJ1-1	TGTGCCAGCAGTGGGACAGGGGGTAAGGACACTGAAGCTTTCTTT	CASSGTGGKDTEAFF
-	TRBD2	TRBV3-1/TRBV3-2	TRBJ2-3	TGTGCCAGCAGCCAAGTCCAATTAGCGGGAGTAACAGATACGCAGTATTTT	CASSQVQLAGVTDTQYF
-	TRBD1	TRBV2	TRBJ1-2	TGTGCCAGCAGTGGGACAGGGGGCGCGTACGGCTACACCTTC	CASSGTGGAYGYTF
once	TRBD1	TRBV2	TRBJ1-1	TGTGCCAGCAGAATCACCCTGTCCTCGGGGACAGGGAATGAAGCTTTCTTT	CASRITLSSGTGNEAFF
-	-	TRBV7-2	TRBJ1-2	TGTGCCAGCAGCTCCGGGGCTAACTATGGCTACACCTTC	CASSSGANYGYTF
-	TRBD2	TRBV19	TRBJ2-7	TGTGCCAGTCCAGCCGGGACTAGCGGGAGGGCATGCTCCTACGAGCAGTACTTC	CASPAGTSGRACSYEQYF
-	-	TRBV7-2	TRBJ1-1	TGTGCCAGCAGCCTCGGTGGGCACACTGAAGCTTTCTTT	CASSLGGHTEAFF
-	-	TRBV7-9	TRBJ2-7	TGTGCCAGCAGCTTACAGGGGGGAAGCTCCTACGAGCAGTACTTC	CASSLQGGSSYEQYF
-	TRBD1	TRBV28	TRBJ1-1	TGTGCCAGCATGGGGAGGAGGCCCCAGGGGGACACTGAAGCTTTCTTT	CASMGRRPQGDTEAFF
few	TRBD1	TRBV2	TRBJ2-3	TGTGCCAGCAGTCCGACAGGGGGCACAGATACGCAGTATTTT	CASSPTGGTDTQYF
-	TRBD1	TRBV27	TRBJ2-7	TGTGCCAGCAGTTCCCCCGGGACAGGGACGCCTGAGCAGTACTTC	CASSSPGTGTPEQYF
-	TRBD1	TRBV7-9	TRBJ1-5	TGTGCCAGCAGCGAGACAGGGAATCAGCCCCAGCATTTT	CASSETGNQPQHF
few	-	TRBV27	TRBJ2-7	TGTGCCAGCAGTGGATCCGGGACACACTCCTACGAGCAGTACTTC	CASSGSGTHSYEQYF
-	TRBD1	TRBV5-4	TRBJ1-4	TGTGCCAGCAGCCCGGCGGACAGGGGGCTTGAAAAACTGTTTTTT	CASSPADRGLEKLFF
-	-	TRBV3-1/TRBV3-2	TRBJ1-5	TGTGCCAGCAGCCGAACAGGGTATCAGCCCCAGCATTTT	CASSRTGYQPQHF
-	TRBD2	TRBV9	TRBJ2-1	TGTGCCAGCAGCGTGGAAGGGGTTGCCGGGAGGCAGGGTAATGAGCAGTTCTTC	CASSVEGVAGRQGNEQFF
-	-	TRBV7-3	TRBJ2-5	TGTGCCAGCAGCTTAACGGCCCCGGGACTCCACCAAGAGACCCAGTACTTC	CASSLTAPGLHQETQYF
-	TRBD2	TRBV28	TRBJ2-1	TGTGCCAGCAGTCCAGTCGGACTAGCGGGAGAGGGGCGGGTAAATGAGCAGTTCTTC	CASSPVGLAGEGRVNEQFF
-	-	TRBV9	TRBJ2-7	TGTGCCAGCAGCGTAGCTCCCCAGGGCCCCTACGAGCAGTACTTC	CASSVAPQGPYEQYF
-	TRBD2	TRBV5-1	TRBJ2-3	TGCGCCAGCAGCGGACGACTAGCGGCACCGGATCCGTATTTT	CASSGRLAAPDPYF
-	TRBD1	TRBV3-1/TRBV3-2	TRBJ1-3	TGTGCCTACGGACAGGCCAGCTCTGGAAACACCATATATTTT	CAYGQASSGNTIYF
-	TRBD1	TRBV28	TRBJ2-2	TGTGCCAGCAGTTCCCCGCTAGACAGGGTGAACACCGGGGAGCTGTTTTTT	CASSSPLDRVNTGELFF
-	-	TRBV5-4	TRBJ2-7	TGTGCCAGCAGCTTGGAGCCGGGTAGCTCCTACGAGCAGTACTTC	CASSLEPGSSYEQYF
-	TRBD2	TRBV28	TRBJ2-1	TGTGCCAGCAGTTTTTTTAGGACTAGCGTGAATGAGCAGTTCTTC	CASSFFRTSVNEQFF
-	-	TRBV5-1	TRBJ2-3	TGCGCCAGCAGCTTGGCAGTCAGTCACGCCACAGATACGCAGTATTTT	CASSLAVSHATDTQYF
-	TRBD1	TRBV28	TRBJ1-6	TGTGCCAGCAGTCTACAACAGGGGTTGGGGGGTTCACCCCTCCACTTT	CASSLQQGLGGSPLHF
-	TRBD2	TRBV15	TRBJ2-7	TGTGCCACCAGCAGACTAGGACTAGCGGGCGAGCAGTACTTC	CATSRLGLAGEQYF
once	TRBD1	TRBV6-6	TRBJ1-5	TGTGCCAGCAGTTACTCACAGGGGGGCAGCAATCAGCCCCAGCATTTT	CASSYSQGGSNQPQHF
-	TRBD1	TRBV28	TRBJ1-5	TGTGCCAGCCGCATCCTGGGGACAGGCCATCAGCCCCAGCATTTT	CASRILGTGHQPQHF
-	-	TRBV27	TRBJ2-1	TGTGCCAGCAGTTACCTACAGGGACATGAGCAGTTCTTC	CASSYLQGHEQFF
-	-	TRBV3-1/TRBV3-2	TRBJ2-6	TGTGCCAGCAGCCAAGGGTACAGCCGCCACTCTGGGGCCAACGTCCTGACTTTC	CASSQGYSRHSGANVLTF
-	-	TRBV28	TRBJ2-7	TGTGCCAGCAAAACAGAACTCTACGAGCAGTACTTC	CASKTELYEQYF
-	-	TRBV28	TRBJ2-7	TGTGCCAGCAGTCTAAGACAGGCGTTGGAGCAGTACTTC	CASSLRQALEQYF
-	-	TRBV10-2	TRBJ1-5	TGCGCCAGCAGTAATTGGGGGGGGATTCAGCCCCAGCATTTT	CASSNWGGIQPQHF
once	TRBD1	TRBV4-1	TRBJ2-3	TGCGCCAGCAGCCATCCGACAGGGGGCGCGGATACGCAGTATTTT	CASSHPTGGADTQYF
-	-	TRBV5-1	TRBJ1-5	TGCGCCAGCAGCTTGGGTGGGGAAAGGGGTCAGCCCCAGCATTTT	CASSLGGERGQPQHF
-	-	TRBV28	TRBJ1-4	TGTGCCAGCAGGAGCGGGGGGGTTGGGGAAAAACTGTTTTTT	CASRSGGVGEKLFF
-	TRBD2	TRBV6-1	TRBJ2-3	TGTGCCAGCAGTGAAGCGCGGAGCGGGAAATTATCCGATACGCAGTATTTT	CASSEARSGKLSDTQYF
-	-	TRBV30	TRBJ2-2	TGTGCCTGGAGCCACGGGACAACCACCGGGGAGCTGTTTTTT	CAWSHGTTTGELFF
few	TRBD1	TRBV25-1	TRBJ2-1	TGTGCCAGTGTTGGGGACAGGGAAAATGAGCAGTTCTTC	CASVGDRENEQFF
-	TRBD2	TRBV10-1	TRBJ2-7	TGCGCCAGCATTCAAACCGGGACTAGATTCTACGAGCAGTACTTC	CASIQTGTRFYEQYF